This T cell receptor (beta chain) was obtained from a study of OX40 agonist ivuxolimab in advanced cancers. Broadly, across the study: The costimulatory receptor OX40 (CD134) was targeted by ivuxolimab, a fully human IgG2 agonistic monoclonal antibody. Intravenous ivuxolimab was administered to patients every 2 weeks at six dose levels: 0.01, 0.1, 0.3, 1.5, 3 and 10 mg/kg. Three dose-escalation patients achieved partial responses, one with hepatocellular carcinoma and two with cutaneous melanoma. Prior anti-PD-1, anti-PD-L1 or anti-CTLA-4 therapy was permitted, and checkpoint inhibitors had been received by 40% to 50% of dose-escalation patients. Of the approximately 54 dose-escalation patients, hepatocellular carcinoma was present in about 19, melanoma in approximately 15, renal cell carcinoma in 9 and head and neck cancer in 9. The purpose of peripheral TCRbeta sequencing was to test whether ivuxolimab changed TCR sequence diversity and led to clonal T-cell expansion. The dose-escalation cohort was about 83% male with a mean age of roughly 60 years, ranging from roughly 23 to 90. The paper reports the monotherapy dose-escalation portion (N of about 50 patients) of the phase I ivuxolimab trial. Overall study results and their limits: Partial responders in the 0.1-3.0 mg/kg groups had among the lowest normalized peripheral clonal expansion, especially among CD8+ T cells. Antigen specificity was not determined for the clonally expanded peripheral T cells. At doses of 0.1 to 3.0 mg/kg, clonal expansion of both CD4+ and CD8+ blood T cells was observed from baseline to week 6. After ivuxolimab, expanded clones were on average more numerous among CD8+ T cells than among CD4+ T cells. Low levels of normalized T-cell clonal expansion were also shown by some nonresponding patients.

Patients with autoimmune disease history or receiving systemic immunosuppression were excluded from the trial. Peripheral blood for TCR sequencing was collected from all dose cohorts at baseline, on cycle 4 day 1, and on cycle 7 day 1. Samples came from an open-label, multicenter, first-in-human phase I dose-escalation trial of ivuxolimab. Adults with locally advanced or metastatic melanoma, renal cell, hepatocellular, or head and neck squamous cell carcinoma were enrolled in the trial. CD4+ and CD8+ T cells were sorted separately from peripheral blood before TCR sequencing. This clone occurred a few times. The clone's antigen remains unknown. Base quality data are lacking; no much larger clone is found one base away. Genomic DNA was isolated from the sorted cells so that the TCRbeta CDR3 region could be sequenced. TCRbeta CDR3 regions were sequenced using the immunoSEQ Assay. Imported from immuneACCESS, the table was reduced by TCRdb to in-frame sequences with V and J called. These copies leave out some clones; in studies compared against another copy, an unresolved V gene accounts for under half, and the cause of the remainder is not known. The sample profile shows about 80,000 clones; roughly 90% of them were found once. The ten largest make up roughly 8.6% of the sample.

The receptor was isolated from an adult with an advanced solid tumor such as melanoma, head and neck, liver or kidney cancer. Sequencing used CD4+ or CD8+ T cells sorted from blood, obtained in a trial of the OX40 agonist ivuxolimab.

The nucleotide sequence is given as TGTGCCAGCAGTTTGGGCAGGGCTGGGACTGAAGCTTTCTTT. This encodes CASSLGRAGTEAFF. The chain couples TRBV27 to TRBJ1-1; 5 matching bases give a weak D call of TRBD1. From the cysteine through the phenylalanine, the CDR3 covers 14 amino acids. The DNA shown is the 42-base CDR3, in frame from base 1. The trim is 3 bases for V and 5 bases for J, with a gap of 13 bases between the germline ends. CDR1 and CDR2, per the germline V gene (reference sequence), are MNHEY and SMNVEV.